This T cell receptor beta chain was captured by sequencing in a study of tumor-infiltrating lymphocytes in localized non-small cell lung cancer. Concerning this clone: What it binds is not known.

Clones were sequenced by immunoSEQ multiplex PCR, and TCRdb holds only the in-frame ones, with some missing. The data contain 15,000 to 20,000 clones, 65% to 85% of them singletons. CDR3 length: 14 amino acids. V lost 5 bases to trimming and J lost 0 bases, with 8 bases between them. Germline lookup yields CDR1 SQVTM and CDR2 ANQGSEA. Overall study findings and caveats: Compared with uninvolved lung, tumors showed higher T cell infiltration by TCRbeta sequencing.

The sequence came from a human donor with non-small cell lung cancer. This chain connects TRBV29-1 to TRBJ2-6; D gene unclear. Sample: lung tumor tissue. The CDR3 nucleotides are TGCAGCGTTCGACTCTACTCTGGGGCCAACGTCCTGACTTTC. Its protein is CSVRLYSGANVLTF.